This entry describes one T cell receptor (beta chain). Its antigen is not identified. PCR employed 60 Vbeta and 13 Jbeta primers. Clones were read by immunoSEQ multiplex PCR, and TCRdb kept only the in-frame ones, dropping some. The table includes roughly 180,000 clones, roughly 78% detected once. The data are from a study of cytomegalovirus exposure and HLA in healthy donors. Findings of the study overall: The authors listed 180 or so TCR beta chains as cytomegalovirus-associated. Later analysis showed TCR association rates varying by HLA locus, highest for DRB1 and lowest for HLA-C. Analysis performed later found about 18,000 TCR beta sequences associated with HLA alleles at 0.05 false discovery rate.

Germline lookup yields CDR1 SGHRS and CDR2 YFSETQ. The V and J ends lost 3 bases and 2 bases respectively, with 8 bases between them. The CDR3 loop spans 13 amino acids. V and J are TRBV5-1 and TRBJ1-1, with TRBD1 as a possible D gene (5 bases). What was sequenced was PBMCs. The source is a woman between 45 and 60 years old in good health and CMV-seropositive. The DNA of the CDR3 is TGCGCCAGCAGCTGGACACTTAACACTGAAGCTTTCTTT. Protein sequence: CASSWTLNTEAFF.